This TCR beta chain was observed in a study of blood T cell repertoires in COVID-19 (dated by TCRdb to about 2020). Context from the whole study: The collaborator samples originated in the United States, Italy and Spain and spanned the acute and convalescent phases of COVID-19. The material from the prospective study consisted of cDNA or gDNA derived from T cells, B-cell-depleted T cells, or PBMCs. The dataset comprised deeply sampled blood TCRbeta repertoires from subjects exposed to, actively infected with, or recovered from COVID-19. A freely available public database, intended as a resource for researchers studying the immune response to SARS-CoV-2, is where the repertoires were released. The samples were drawn from two sources: the first 160 participants of the ongoing ImmuneRACE study, and approximately 1,300 subjects contributed by 6 global collaborators. A de-identified subject ID, COVID-19 status, age in years and sex were almost always included in the sample metadata. Where available, HLA class I and class II types were taken from metadata supplied by the sample provider and were not determined by assay-based typing.

Each collaborating institution followed its own protocols to collect whole blood in K2EDTA tubes. For TCRbeta analysis, collaborator samples were shipped as frozen whole blood, as isolated PBMCs, or as DNA extracted from either sample type. Overall study results and their limits: Clinical and demographic metadata were provided uncurated, with the amount varying by source and participant.

On this clone itself: Its binding antigen is unknown. Base-call qualities are not available, and no considerably larger clone is one nucleotide away.

TCRbeta CDR3 regions were amplified from genomic DNA by means of the immunoSEQ Assay, a bias-controlled multiplex PCR. The original methods were these. The number of nucleated cells in each sample was estimated from the amplification of reference gene primers within the assay. Sequence reads were collapsed and filtered to measure the absolute abundance of every unique TCRbeta CDR3 rearrangement. For each sample, productive Simpson clonality was calculated by taking the square root of Simpson's diversity index across productive rearrangements. Drawn from immuneACCESS, this table holds only the in-frame rearrangements with V and J called that TCRdb kept. Clones are partly lost; checked studies trace under half to an unresolved V gene and leave the rest unexplained. Clone size and V and J calls were adopted from that table, with D and trimming inferred from the DNA. Across this sample there are under 30,000 clones, with approximately 89% seen only once. The ten largest clonotypes hold around 4.6% of the sample.

The TCR sequence derives from a man aged 45-60 years with active COVID-19. The sample taken for sequencing was peripheral blood.

CDR3 sequence: CASSAGVGIETQYF. The DNA is TGTGCCAGCAGCGCCGGAGTAGGTATTGAGACCCAGTACTTC. The V and J genes are TRBV9 and TRBJ2-5; no D gene is confidently identified. The germline V gene sets CDR1 to SGDLS and CDR2 to YYNGEE. V and J lose 3 bases and 5 bases, and a span of 14 bases separates them. The CDR3 runs 14 residues from the cysteine to the phenylalanine. Of all the DNA, just the CDR3 is kept, 42 bases in frame from base 1.